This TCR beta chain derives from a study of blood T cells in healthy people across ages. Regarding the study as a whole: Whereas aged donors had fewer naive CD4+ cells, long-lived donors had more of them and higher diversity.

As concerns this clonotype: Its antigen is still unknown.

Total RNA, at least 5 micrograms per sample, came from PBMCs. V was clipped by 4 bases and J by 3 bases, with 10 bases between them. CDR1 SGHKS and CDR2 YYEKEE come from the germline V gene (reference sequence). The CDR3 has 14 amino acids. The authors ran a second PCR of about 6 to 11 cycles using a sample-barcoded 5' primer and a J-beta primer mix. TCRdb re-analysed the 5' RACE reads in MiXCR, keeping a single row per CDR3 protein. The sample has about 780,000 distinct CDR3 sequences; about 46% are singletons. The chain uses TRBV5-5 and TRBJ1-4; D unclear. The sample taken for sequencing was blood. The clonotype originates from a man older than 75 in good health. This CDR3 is CASSVNSPNEKLFF. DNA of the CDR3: TGTGCCAGCAGCGTGAACAGCCCTAATGAAAAACTGTTTTTT.